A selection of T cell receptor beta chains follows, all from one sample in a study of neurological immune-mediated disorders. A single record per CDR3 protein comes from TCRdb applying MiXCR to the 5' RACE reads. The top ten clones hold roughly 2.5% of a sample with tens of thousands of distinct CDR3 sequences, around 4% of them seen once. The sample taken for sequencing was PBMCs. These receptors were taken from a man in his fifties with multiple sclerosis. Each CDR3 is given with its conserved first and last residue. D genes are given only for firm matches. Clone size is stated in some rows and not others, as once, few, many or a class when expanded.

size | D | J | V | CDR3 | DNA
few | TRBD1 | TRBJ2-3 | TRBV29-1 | CSVSPGQSTDTQYF | TGCAGCGTTTCCCCGGGACAGTCCACAGATACGCAGTATTTT
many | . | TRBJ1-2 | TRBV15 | CATSRDTLNNYGYTF | TGTGCCACCAGCAGAGACACTCTAAATAACTATGGCTACACCTTC
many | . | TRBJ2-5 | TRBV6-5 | CASSYFIQETQYF | TGTGCCAGCAGTTACTTTATCCAAGAGACCCAGTACTTC
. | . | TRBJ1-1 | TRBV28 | CASSFWNTEAFF | TGTGCCAGCAGTTTCTGGAACACTGAAGCTTTCTTT
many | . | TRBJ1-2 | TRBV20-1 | CSARPNYGYTF | TGCAGTGCCCGCCCGAACTATGGCTACACCTTC
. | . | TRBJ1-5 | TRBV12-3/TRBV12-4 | CASTSRGYQAQNF | TGTGCCAGCACCTCTCGGGGCTATCAGGCCCAGAATTTT
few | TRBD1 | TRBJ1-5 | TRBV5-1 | CASSWDSPKQPQNF | TGTGCCAGCAGTTGGGACAGCCCTAAACAGCCCCAGAATTTT
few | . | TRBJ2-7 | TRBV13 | CASSLVGQGLGEQYF | TGTGCCAGCAGCTTAGTGGGCCAGGGATTGGGCGAGCAGTACTTC
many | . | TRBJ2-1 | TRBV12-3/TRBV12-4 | CASSPAASEQFF | TGTGCCAGCAGCCCCGCAGCGAGCGAGCAGTTCTTC
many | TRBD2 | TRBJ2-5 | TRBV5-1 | CASSLGSSGFQETQYF | TGCGCCAGCAGCTTGGGCTCTAGCGGCTTCCAAGAGACCCAGTACTTC
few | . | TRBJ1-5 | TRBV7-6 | CASSLESSNQPQHF | TGTGCCAGCAGCTTAGAGAGTAGCAATCAGCCCCAGCATTTT
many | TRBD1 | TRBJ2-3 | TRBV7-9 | CASSSRDRLTDTQYF | TGTGCCAGCAGCTCGAGGGACAGACTCACAGATACGCAGTATTTT
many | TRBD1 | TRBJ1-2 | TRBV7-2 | CASSPRTGDYGYTF | TGTGCCAGCAGCCCTAGGACAGGCGATTATGGCTACACCTTC
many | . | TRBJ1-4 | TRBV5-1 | CASSIGTSEKLFF | TGCGCCAGCAGCATCGGGACATCCGAAAAACTGTTTTTT
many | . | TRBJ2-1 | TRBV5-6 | CASSLGADNEQFF | TGTGCCAGCAGCTTGGGGGCCGACAATGAGCAGTTCTTC
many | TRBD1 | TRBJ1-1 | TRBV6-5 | CASSPGTGFTEAFF | TGTGCCAGCAGTCCCGGGACAGGGTTCACTGAAGCTTTCTTT
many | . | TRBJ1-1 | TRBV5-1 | CASTGQTRNTEAFF | TGCGCCAGCACCGGACAGACCAGAAACACTGAAGCTTTCTTT
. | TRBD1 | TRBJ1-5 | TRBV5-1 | CASSLRGGWNQPQNF | TGCGCCAGCAGCTTGAGAGGGGGCTGGAATCAGCCCCAGAATTTT
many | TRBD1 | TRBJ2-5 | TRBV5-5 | CASREGTGGETQYF | TGTGCCAGCAGGGAGGGGACAGGGGGTGAGACCCAGTACTTC
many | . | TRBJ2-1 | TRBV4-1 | CASSPFSGGGGYNEQFF | TGCGCCAGCAGCCCCTTCTCCGGCGGCGGAGGGTACAATGAGCAGTTCTTC
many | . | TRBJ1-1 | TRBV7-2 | CASSLVGESTEAFF | TGTGCCAGCAGCTTAGTGGGGGAGAGCACTGAAGCTTTCTTT
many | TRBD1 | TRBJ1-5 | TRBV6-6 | CASSFRTGTENQPQHF | TGTGCCAGCAGTTTTCGAACCGGGACAGAGAATCAGCCCCAGCATTTT
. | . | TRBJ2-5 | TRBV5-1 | CASSLTLRGLKETQYF | TGCGCCAGCAGCTTGACGTTGCGGGGGCTTAAAGAGACCCAGTACTTC
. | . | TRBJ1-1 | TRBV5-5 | CASSLAGENTEAFF | TGTGCCAGCAGCTTGGCCGGAGAGAACACTGAAGCTTTCTTT
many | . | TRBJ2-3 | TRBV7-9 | CASSPTRAPDTQYF | TGTGCCAGCAGCCCGACCAGGGCCCCAGATACGCAGTATTTT
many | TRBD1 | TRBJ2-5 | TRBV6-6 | CASSPGTAARRKTQYF | TGTGCCAGCAGTCCCGGGACAGCGGCCCGGCGGAAGACCCAGTACTTC
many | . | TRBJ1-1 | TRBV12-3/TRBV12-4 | CASSFQGDTEAFF | TGTGCCAGCAGTTTTCAGGGAGACACTGAAGCTTTCTTT
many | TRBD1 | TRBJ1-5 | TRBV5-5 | CASRPGQGINQPQHF | TGTGCCAGCAGACCTGGACAGGGTATAAATCAGCCCCAGCATTTT
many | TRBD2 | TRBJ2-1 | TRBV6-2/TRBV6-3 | CASSPGTREFF | TGTGCCAGCAGCCCCGGGACTAGAGAGTTCTTC
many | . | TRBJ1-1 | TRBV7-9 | CASIQPGGNTEAFF | TGTGCCAGCATCCAACCCGGGGGTAACACTGAAGCTTTCTTT
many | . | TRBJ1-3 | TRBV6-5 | CASSYDPSSGNTIYF | TGTGCCAGCAGTTACGATCCTAGCTCTGGAAACACCATATATTTT
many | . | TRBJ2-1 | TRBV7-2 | CATAKAGQAYNEQFF | TGTGCCACCGCCAAAGCGGGACAAGCCTACAATGAGCAGTTCTTC
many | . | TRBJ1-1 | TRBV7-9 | CASSRTGMNTEAFF | TGTGCCAGCAGCCGAACCGGGATGAACACTGAAGCTTTCTTT
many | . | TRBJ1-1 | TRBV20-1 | CSASPTGLDEAFF | TGCAGTGCTAGTCCAACGGGCCTAGATGAAGCTTTCTTT
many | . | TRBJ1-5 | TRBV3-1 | CASSHTGFGQPQHF | TGTGCCAGCAGCCACACAGGGTTTGGTCAGCCCCAGCATTTT
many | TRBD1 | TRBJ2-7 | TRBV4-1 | CASSQVTGGEYEQYF | TGCGCCAGCAGCCAAGTGACAGGGGGCGAGTACGAGCAGTACTTC
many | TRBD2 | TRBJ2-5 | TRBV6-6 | CASSYGASGGPIGTQYF | TGTGCCAGCAGTTACGGGGCTAGCGGGGGCCCAATCGGGACCCAGTACTTC
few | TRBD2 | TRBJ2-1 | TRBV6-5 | CASVAGLAGTEQFF | TGTGCCAGCGTCGCCGGACTAGCGGGGACTGAGCAGTTCTTC
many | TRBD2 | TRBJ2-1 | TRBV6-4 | CASSDYQGGDEQFF | TGTGCCAGCAGTGACTACCAGGGAGGGGATGAGCAGTTCTTC
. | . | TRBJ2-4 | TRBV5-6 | CASSLERGENIQYF | TGTGCCAGCAGCTTGGAACGGGGAGAAAACATTCAGTACTTC
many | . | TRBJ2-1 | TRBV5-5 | CASSRPNYNEQFF | TGTGCCAGCAGTCGACCTAATTACAATGAGCAGTTCTTC
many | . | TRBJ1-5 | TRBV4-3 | CASSLRVGNQPQHF | TGCGCCAGCAGCCTCCGAGTTGGTAATCAGCCCCAGCATTTT
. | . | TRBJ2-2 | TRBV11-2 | CANSRGWQRASTGELFF | TGTGCCAACAGCCGGGGGTGGCAGCGCGCGAGCACCGGGGAGCTGTTTTTT
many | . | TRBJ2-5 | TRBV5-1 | CASRVASLETQYF | TGCGCCAGCAGGGTGGCTAGTTTGGAGACCCAGTACTTC
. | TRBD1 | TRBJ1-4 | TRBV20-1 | CSARPPDGTGGGGNEKLFF | TGCAGTGCTAGGCCTCCGGACGGGACAGGGGGCGGGGGTAATGAAAAACTGTTTTTT
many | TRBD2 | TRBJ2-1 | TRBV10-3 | CAISRLAGGSSYNEQFF | TGTGCCATCAGCAGACTAGCGGGGGGGAGCTCCTACAATGAGCAGTTCTTC
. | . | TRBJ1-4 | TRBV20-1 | CSARDLGTNEKLFF | TGCAGTGCTAGAGATTTGGGCACTAATGAAAAACTGTTTTTT